This T cell receptor beta chain originates from a study of technical replicates of blood from several donors. Sequencing used immunoSEQ multiplex PCR; TCRdb keeps in-frame clones, though not all of them. The sample has 60,000 to 80,000 clones, about 90% seen once. Deletions cut 7 bases from V and 0 bases from J, with 13 bases between. The CDR3 covers 14 residues. The V gene's germline CDR1 is MNHNY and CDR2 SVGAGI (reference sequence). The chain couples TRBV6-6 to TRBJ2-7; tentatively, D is TRBD1 (6 bases). This receptor was identified in a human donor in good health. Sequencing input: T cells isolated from PBMCs. The CDR3 DNA reads TGTGCCAGCAATGGGGACACGAGCTCCTACGAGCAGTACTTC. Its protein is CASNGDTSSYEQYF.